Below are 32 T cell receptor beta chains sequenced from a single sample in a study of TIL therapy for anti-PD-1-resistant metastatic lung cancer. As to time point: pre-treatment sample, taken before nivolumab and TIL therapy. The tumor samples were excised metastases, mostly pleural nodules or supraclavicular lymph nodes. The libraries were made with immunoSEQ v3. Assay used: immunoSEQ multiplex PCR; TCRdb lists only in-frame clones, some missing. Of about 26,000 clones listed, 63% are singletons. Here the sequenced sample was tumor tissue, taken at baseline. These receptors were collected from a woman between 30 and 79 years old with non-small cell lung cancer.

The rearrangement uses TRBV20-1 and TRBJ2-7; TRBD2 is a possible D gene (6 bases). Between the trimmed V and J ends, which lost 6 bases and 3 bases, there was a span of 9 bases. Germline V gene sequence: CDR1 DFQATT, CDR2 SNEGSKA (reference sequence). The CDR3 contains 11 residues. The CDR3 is CSAPAGYEQYF. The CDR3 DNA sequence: TGCAGTGCCCCAGCGGGCTACGAGCAGTACTTC.

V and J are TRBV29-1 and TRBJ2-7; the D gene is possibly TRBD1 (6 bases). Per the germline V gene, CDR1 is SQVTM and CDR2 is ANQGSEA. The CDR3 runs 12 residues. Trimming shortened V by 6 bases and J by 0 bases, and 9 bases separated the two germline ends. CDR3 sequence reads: CSVGHYSYEQYF. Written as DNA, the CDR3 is TGCAGCGTGGGACATTACTCCTACGAGCAGTACTTC.

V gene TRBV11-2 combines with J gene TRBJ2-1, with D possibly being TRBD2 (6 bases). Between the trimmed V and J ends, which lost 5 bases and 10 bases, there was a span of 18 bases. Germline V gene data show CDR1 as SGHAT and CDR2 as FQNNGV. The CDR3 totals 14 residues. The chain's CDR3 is CASSIRRVGPEQFF. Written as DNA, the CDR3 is TGTGCCAGCAGCATTAGGAGGGTTGGTCCCGAGCAGTTCTTC. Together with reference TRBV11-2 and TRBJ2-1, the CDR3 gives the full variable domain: EAGVAQSPRYKIIEKRQSVAFWCNPISGHATLYWYQQILGQGPKLLIQFQNNGVVDDSQLPKDRFSAERLKGVDSTLKIQPAKLEDSAVYLCASSIRRVGPEQFFGPGTRLTVL.

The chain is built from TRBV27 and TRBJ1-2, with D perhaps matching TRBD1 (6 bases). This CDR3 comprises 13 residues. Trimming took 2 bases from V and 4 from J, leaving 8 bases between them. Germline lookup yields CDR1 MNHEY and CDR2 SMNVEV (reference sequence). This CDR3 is CASSLRGAYGYTF. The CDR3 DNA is TGTGCCAGCAGTTTAAGGGGGGCCTATGGCTACACCTTC.

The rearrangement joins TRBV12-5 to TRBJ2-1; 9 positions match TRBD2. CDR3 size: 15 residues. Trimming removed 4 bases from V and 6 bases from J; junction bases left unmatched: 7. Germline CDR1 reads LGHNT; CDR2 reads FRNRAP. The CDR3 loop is CASGSLAGRFNEQFF. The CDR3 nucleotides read TGTGCTAGTGGTTCGCTAGCGGGACGGTTCAATGAGCAGTTCTTC.

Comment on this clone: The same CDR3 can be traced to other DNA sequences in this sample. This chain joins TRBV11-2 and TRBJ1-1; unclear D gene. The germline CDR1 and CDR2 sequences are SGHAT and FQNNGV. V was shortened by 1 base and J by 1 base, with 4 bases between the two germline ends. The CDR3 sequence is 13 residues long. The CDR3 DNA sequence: TGTGCCAGCAGCTTAGGGTCGAACACTGAAGCTTTCTTT. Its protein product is CASSLGSNTEAFF.

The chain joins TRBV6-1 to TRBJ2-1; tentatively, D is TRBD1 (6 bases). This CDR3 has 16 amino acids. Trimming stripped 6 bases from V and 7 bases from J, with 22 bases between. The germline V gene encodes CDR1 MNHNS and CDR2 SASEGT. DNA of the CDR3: TGTGCCAGCAGCGAAAATCCCCGGACAGCCCGGAATGAGCAGTTCTTC. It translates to CASSENPRTARNEQFF.

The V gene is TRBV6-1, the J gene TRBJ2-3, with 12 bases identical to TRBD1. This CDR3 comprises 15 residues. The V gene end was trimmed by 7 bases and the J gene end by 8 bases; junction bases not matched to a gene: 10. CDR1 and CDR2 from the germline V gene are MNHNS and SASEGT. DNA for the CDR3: TGTGCCAGCATCAGACCGGGACAGGGGGCTGGTACGCAGTATTTT. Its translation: CASIRPGQGAGTQYF.

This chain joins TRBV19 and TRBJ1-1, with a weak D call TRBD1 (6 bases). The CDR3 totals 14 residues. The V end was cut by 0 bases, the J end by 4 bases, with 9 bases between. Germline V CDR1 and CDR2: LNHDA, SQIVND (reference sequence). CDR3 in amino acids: CASSIDQGGTEAFF. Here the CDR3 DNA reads TGTGCCAGTAGTATAGATCAAGGGGGCACTGAAGCTTTCTTT.

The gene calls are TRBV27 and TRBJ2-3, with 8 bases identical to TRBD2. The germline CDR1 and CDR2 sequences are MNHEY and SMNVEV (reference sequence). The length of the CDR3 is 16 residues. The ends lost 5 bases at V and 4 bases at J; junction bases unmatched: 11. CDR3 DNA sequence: TGTGCCAGCAGTCTACGGGGGGGCTGGGGTTCAGATACGCAGTATTTT. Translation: CASSLRGGWGSDTQYF.

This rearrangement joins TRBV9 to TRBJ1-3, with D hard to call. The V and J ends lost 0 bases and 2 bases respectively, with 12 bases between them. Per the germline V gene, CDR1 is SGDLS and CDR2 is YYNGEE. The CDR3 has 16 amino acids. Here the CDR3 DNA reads TGTGCCAGCAGCGTAGGTACAGCCGAAACTGGAAACACCATATATTTT. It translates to CASSVGTAETGNTIYF. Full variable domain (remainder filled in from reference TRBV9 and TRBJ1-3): DSGVTQTPKHLITATGQRVTLRCSPRSGDLSVYWYQQSLDQGLQFLIQYYNGEERAKGNILERFSAQQFPDLHSELNLSSLELGDSALYFCASSVGTAETGNTIYFGEGSWLTVV.

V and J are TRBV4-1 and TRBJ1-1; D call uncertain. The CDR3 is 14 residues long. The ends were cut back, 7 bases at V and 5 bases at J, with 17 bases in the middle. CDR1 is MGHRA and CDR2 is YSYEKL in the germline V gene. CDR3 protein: CASTPYTLRTEAFF. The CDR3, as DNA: TGCGCCAGCACCCCCTACACCCTGCGGACTGAAGCTTTCTTT.

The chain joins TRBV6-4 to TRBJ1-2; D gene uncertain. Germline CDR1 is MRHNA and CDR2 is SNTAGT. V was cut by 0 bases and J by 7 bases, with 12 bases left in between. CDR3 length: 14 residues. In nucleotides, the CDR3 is TGTGCCAGCAGTGACTCACGGTCATGGGGTGGCTACACCTTC. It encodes CASSDSRSWGGYTF.

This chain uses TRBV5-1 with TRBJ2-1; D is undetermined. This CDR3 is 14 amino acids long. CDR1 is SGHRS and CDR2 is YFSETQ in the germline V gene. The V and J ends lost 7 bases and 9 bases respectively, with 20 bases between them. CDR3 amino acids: CASFFPGPKGEQFF. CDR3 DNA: TGCGCCAGCTTTTTCCCGGGCCCCAAGGGTGAGCAGTTCTTC. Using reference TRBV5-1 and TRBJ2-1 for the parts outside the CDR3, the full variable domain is KAGVTQTPRYLIKTRGQQVTLSCSPISGHRSVSWYQQTPGQGLQFLFEYFSETQRNKGNFPGRFSGRQFSNSRSEMNVSTLELGDSALYLCASFFPGPKGEQFFGPGTRLTVL.

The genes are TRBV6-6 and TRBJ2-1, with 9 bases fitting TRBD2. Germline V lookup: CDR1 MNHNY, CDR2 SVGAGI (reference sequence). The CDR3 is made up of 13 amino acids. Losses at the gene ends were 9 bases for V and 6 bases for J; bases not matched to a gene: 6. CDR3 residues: CASGLAPRNEQFF. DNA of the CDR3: TGTGCCAGTGGACTAGCGCCCCGCAATGAGCAGTTCTTC.

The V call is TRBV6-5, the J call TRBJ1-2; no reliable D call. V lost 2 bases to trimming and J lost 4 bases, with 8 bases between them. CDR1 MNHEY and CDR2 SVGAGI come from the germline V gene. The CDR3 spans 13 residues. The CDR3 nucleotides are TGTGCCAGCAGTTACGCCCTGGGCTATGGCTACACCTTC. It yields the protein CASSYALGYGYTF.

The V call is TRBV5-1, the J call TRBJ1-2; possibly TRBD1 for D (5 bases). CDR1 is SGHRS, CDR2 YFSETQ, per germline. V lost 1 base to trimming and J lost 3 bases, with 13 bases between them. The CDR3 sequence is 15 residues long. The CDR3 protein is CASSLRWGGDYGYTF. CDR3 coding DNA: TGCGCCAGCAGCTTGAGGTGGGGCGGCGACTATGGCTACACCTTC.

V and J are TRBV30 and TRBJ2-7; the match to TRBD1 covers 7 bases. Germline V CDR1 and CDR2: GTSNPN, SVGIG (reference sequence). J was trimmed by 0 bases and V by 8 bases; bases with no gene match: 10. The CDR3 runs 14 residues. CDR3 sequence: CAQTTGSASYEQYF. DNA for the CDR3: TGTGCCCAAACGACAGGGTCAGCCTCCTACGAGCAGTACTTC.

The CDR3 reads CSVESGLGYTF. CDR3 DNA sequence: TGCAGCGTTGAATCGGGGTTAGGCTACACCTTC. This sequence joins TRBV29-1 and TRBJ1-2, with D unresolved. Germline V gene lookup returns CDR1 SQVTM and CDR2 ANQGSEA. This CDR3 has 11 amino acids. V lost 2 bases to trimming and J lost 8 bases, with 9 bases between them.

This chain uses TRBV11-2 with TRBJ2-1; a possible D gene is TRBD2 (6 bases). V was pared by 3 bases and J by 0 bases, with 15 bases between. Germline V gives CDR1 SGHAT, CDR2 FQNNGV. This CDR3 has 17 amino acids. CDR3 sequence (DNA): TGTGCCAGCAGCTTTACTAGCTTTTCGAGCTCCTACAATGAGCAGTTCTTC. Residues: CASSFTSFSSSYNEQFF.

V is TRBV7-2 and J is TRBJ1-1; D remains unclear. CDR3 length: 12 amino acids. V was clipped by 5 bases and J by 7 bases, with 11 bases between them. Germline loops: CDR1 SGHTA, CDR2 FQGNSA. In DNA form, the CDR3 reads TGTGCCAGCAGCCCGAGCGACCGTGAAGCTTTCTTT. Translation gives CASSPSDREAFF.

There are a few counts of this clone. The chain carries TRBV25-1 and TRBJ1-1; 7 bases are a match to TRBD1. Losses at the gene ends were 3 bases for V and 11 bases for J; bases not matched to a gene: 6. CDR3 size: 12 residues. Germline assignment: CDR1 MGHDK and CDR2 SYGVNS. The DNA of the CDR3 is TGTGCCAGCAGTGAGTCGGGACAGAGGGCTTTCTTT. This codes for CASSESGQRAFF.

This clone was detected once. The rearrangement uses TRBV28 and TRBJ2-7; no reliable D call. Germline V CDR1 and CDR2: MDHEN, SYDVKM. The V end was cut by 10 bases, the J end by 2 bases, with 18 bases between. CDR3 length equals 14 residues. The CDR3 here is CATGWPRRPYEQYF. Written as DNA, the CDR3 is TGTGCCACCGGCTGGCCACGGCGACCCTACGAGCAGTACTTC.

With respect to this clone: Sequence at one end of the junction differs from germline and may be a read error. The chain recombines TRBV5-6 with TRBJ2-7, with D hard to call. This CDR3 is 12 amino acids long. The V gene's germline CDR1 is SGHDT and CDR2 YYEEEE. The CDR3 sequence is CASSKPSHEQYF. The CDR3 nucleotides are TGTGCCAGCAGCAAACCCTCCCACGAGCAGTACTTC.

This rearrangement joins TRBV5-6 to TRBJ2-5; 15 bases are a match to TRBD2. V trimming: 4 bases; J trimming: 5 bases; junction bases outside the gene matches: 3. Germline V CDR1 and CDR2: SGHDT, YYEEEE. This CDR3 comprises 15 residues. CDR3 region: CASSRTSGRDETQYF. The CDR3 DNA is TGTGCCAGCAGCCGGACTAGCGGGAGGGATGAGACCCAGTACTTC. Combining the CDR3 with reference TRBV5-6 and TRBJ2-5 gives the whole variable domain DAGVTQSPTHLIKTRGQQVTLRCSPKSGHDTVSWYQQALGQGPQFIFQYYEEEERQRGNFPDRFSGHQFPNYSSELNVNALLLGDSALYLCASSRTSGRDETQYFGPGTRLLVL.

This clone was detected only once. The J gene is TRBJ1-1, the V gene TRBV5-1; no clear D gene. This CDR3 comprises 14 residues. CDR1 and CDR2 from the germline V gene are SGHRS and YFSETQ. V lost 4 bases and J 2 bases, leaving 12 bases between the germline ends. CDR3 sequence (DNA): TGCGCCAGCAGCGCTAAGGTCGAAAACACTGAAGCTTTCTTT. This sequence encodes CASSAKVENTEAFF.

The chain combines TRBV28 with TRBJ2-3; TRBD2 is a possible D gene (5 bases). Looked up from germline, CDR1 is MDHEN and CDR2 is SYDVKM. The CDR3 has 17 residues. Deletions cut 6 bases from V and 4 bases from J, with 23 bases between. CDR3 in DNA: TGTGCCAGCAGACCACCCCCCGGGAAAAAGGATGCAGATACGCAGTATTTT. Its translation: CASRPPPGKKDADTQYF.

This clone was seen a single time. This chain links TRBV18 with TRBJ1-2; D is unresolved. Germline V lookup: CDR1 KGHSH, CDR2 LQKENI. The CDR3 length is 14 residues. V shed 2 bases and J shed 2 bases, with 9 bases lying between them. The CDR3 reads CASSPGGRNYGYTF. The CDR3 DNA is TGTGCCAGCTCACCAGGAGGGAGGAACTATGGCTACACCTTC.

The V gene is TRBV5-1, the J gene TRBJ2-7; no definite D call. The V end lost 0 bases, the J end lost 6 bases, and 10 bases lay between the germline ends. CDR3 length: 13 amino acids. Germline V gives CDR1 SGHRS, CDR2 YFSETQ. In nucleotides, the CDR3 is TGCGCCAGCAGCTTGGGGCAGAGGCGCGAGCAGTACTTC. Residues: CASSLGQRREQYF.

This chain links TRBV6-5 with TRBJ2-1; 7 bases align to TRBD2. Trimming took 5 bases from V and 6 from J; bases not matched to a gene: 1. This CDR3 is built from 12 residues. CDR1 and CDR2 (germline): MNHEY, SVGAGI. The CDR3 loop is CASSGLVNEQFF. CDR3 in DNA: TGTGCCAGCAGTGGACTAGTCAATGAGCAGTTCTTC.

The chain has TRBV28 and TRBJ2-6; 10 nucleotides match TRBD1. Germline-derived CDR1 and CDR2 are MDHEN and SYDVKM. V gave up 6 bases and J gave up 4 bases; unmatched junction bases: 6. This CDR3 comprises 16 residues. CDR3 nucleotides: TGTGCCAGCAGGAGACAGGGGGCAGGCGGGGCCAACGTCCTGACTTTC. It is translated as CASRRQGAGGANVLTF. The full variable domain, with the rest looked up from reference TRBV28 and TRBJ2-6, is DVKVTQSSRYLVKRTGEKVFLECVQDMDHENMFWYRQDPGLGLRLIYFSYDVKMKEKGDIPEGYSVSREKKERFSLILESASTNQTSMYLCASRRQGAGGANVLTFGAGSRLTVL.

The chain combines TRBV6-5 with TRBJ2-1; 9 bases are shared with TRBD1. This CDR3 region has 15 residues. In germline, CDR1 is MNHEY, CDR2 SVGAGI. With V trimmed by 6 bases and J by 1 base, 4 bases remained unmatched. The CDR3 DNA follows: TGTGCCAGCAGGCCGACAGGGGGATCCTACAATGAGCAGTTCTTC. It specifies CASRPTGGSYNEQFF.